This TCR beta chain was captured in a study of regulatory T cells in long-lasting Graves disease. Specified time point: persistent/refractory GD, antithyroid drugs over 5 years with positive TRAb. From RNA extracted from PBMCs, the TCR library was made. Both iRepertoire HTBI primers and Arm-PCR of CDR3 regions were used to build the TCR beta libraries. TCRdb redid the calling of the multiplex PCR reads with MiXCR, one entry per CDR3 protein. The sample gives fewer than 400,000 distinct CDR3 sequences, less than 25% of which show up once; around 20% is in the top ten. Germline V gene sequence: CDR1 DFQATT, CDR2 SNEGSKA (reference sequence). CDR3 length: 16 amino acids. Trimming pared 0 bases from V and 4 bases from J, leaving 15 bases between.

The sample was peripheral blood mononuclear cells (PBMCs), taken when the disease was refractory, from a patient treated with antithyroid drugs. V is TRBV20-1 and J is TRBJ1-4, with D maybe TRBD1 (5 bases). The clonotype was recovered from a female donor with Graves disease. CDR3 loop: CSARDGTGRDNEKLFF. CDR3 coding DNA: TGCAGTGCTAGAGATGGGACGGGACGAGATAATGAAAAACTGTTTTTT.